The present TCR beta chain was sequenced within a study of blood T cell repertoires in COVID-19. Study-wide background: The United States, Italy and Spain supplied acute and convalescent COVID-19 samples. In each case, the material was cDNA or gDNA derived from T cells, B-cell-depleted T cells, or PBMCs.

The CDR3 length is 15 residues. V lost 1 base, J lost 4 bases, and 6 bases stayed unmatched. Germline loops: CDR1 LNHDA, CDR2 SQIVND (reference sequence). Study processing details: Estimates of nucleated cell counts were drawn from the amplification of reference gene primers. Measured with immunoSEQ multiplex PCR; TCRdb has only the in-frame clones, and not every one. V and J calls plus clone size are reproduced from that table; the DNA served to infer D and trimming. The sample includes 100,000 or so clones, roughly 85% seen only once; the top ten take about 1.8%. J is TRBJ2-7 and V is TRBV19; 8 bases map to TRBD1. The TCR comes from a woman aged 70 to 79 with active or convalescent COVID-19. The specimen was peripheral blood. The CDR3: CASSIAGRGPYEQYF. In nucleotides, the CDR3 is TGTGCCAGTAGTATAGCCGGCAGGGGGCCTTACGAGCAGTACTTC.